Following are 14 T cell receptor beta chains from one sample sequenced in a study of response to subunit inactivated influenza vaccine. TCRdb re-derived calls from the RT-PCR reads in MiXCR, one entry per CDR3 protein. The sample has fewer than 600,000 distinct CDR3 sequences, more than 7% seen once. Sequencing was performed on PBMCs from blood, taken less than 30 months after vaccination. These receptors all come from a man in his fifties or sixties who received an inactivated influenza vaccine.

Turning to this clonotype: A read error may explain this, as a much larger clone is one base away. The chain uses TRBV7-2 and TRBJ2-5; D possibly corresponds to TRBD1 (5 bases). V was shortened by 5 bases and J by 5 bases, with 12 bases between the two germline ends. Germline V gene sequence: CDR1 SGHTA, CDR2 FQGNSA. This CDR3 is 13 amino acids long. CDR3 residues: CASSPRAEETQYF. The CDR3 coding sequence is TGTGCCAGCAGCCCCAGGGCCGAGGAGACCCAGTACTTC.

This sequence joins TRBV30 and TRBJ2-7, with D possibly being TRBD1 (5 bases). Germline CDR1 is GTSNPN and CDR2 is SVGIG (reference sequence). Trimming shortened V by 2 bases and J by 1 base, and 9 bases separated the two germline ends. This CDR3 spans 13 amino acids. CDR3 protein: CAWSRGRSYEQYF. CDR3 nucleotide sequence: TGTGCCTGGAGTAGGGGCAGGTCCTACGAGCAGTACTTC.

This clonotype was picked up many times. The chain employs TRBV28 and TRBJ2-2; 8 bases match TRBD2. Germline trimming cut 6 bases from V and 5 bases from J; bases unmatched to any gene: 8. The CDR3 loop spans 15 amino acids. Germline CDR1 is MDHEN and CDR2 is SYDVKM. The CDR3 bases are TGTGCCAGCAGGTCGGCGGGAGGAGGGACCGGGGAGCTGTTTTTT. Translated: CASRSAGGGTGELFF.

This clonotype was observed a handful of times. This chain connects TRBV3-1 to TRBJ2-6, with D possibly TRBD1 on 6 matching bases. Germline V gene data show CDR1 as LGHDT and CDR2 as YNNKEL (reference sequence). CDR3 size: 16 residues. With 2 bases removed from V and 2 bases from J, the gap between germline ends came to 10 bases. The CDR3 coding sequence is TGTGCCAGCAGCCAAACCAGGGGAGCTGGGGCCAACGTCCTGACTTTC. Its protein is CASSQTRGAGANVLTF.

The gene calls are TRBV12-3 or TRBV12-4 and TRBJ2-5, with D possibly being TRBD1 (5 bases). V was pared by 1 base and J by 4 bases, with 10 bases between. This CDR3 contains 14 residues. CDR3 sequence: CASSLVGRVETQYF. DNA for the CDR3: TGTGCCAGCAGTTTAGTGGGCAGGGTAGAGACCCAGTACTTC.

J is TRBJ2-4 and V is TRBV20-1, with D unresolved. The V and J ends lost 6 bases and 0 bases respectively, with 12 bases between them. This CDR3 contains 14 residues. Germline CDR1 and CDR2: DFQATT and SNEGSKA (reference sequence). DNA of the CDR3: TGCAGTGCCACCCCCCCAGCAGCCAAAAACATTCAGTACTTC. Translated, it gives CSATPPAAKNIQYF.

The chain employs TRBV29-1 and TRBJ1-1; D uncertain. CDR3 size: 13 residues. Germline CDR1 is SQVTM and CDR2 is ANQGSEA. Trimming took off 3 bases at V and 4 bases at J, with 12 bases between the two ends. CDR3 nucleotide sequence: TGCAGCGTTGAGGGGTTGGGGAGCACTGAAGCTTTCTTT. Protein: CSVEGLGSTEAFF.

This clonotype was counted a few times. The chain carries TRBV6-1 and TRBJ2-1; TRBD2 matches 13 bases. J gave up 9 bases and V 6 bases, and 8 bases lay outside the gene matches. Looked up from germline, CDR1 is MNHNS and CDR2 is SASEGT. This CDR3 is built from 15 residues. This CDR3 reads CASRRLAGGSAEQFF. In DNA, the CDR3 is TGTGCCAGCAGGAGACTAGCGGGAGGTTCCGCTGAGCAGTTCTTC.

This clonotype was seen many times. V is TRBV7-9 and J is TRBJ2-5; 7 positions agree with TRBD1. The CDR3 totals 13 residues. Germline V lookup: CDR1 SEHNR, CDR2 FQNEAQ (reference sequence). The J segment lost 2 bases and the V segment lost 4 bases, leaving 1 base of the junction unmatched. The CDR3 region is CASSWGQQETQYF. Written as DNA, the CDR3 is TGTGCCAGCAGCTGGGGACAGCAAGAGACCCAGTACTTC.

This clonotype was counted at least ten times. The chain carries TRBV20-1 and TRBJ2-7, with 9 nucleotides matching TRBD1. V gave up 6 bases and J gave up 4 bases; unmatched junction bases: 7. CDR1 is DFQATT, CDR2 SNEGSKA, per germline (reference sequence). The CDR3 covers 13 residues. Here the CDR3 reads CSAPGQGKYEQYF. CDR3 DNA sequence: TGCAGTGCGCCGGGACAGGGAAAATACGAGCAGTACTTC.

There are a few counts of this clonotype. This rearrangement joins TRBV11-2 to TRBJ2-7; tentatively, D is TRBD2 (5 bases). V dropped 5 bases and J dropped 3 bases, with 26 bases sitting between them. The germline V gene encodes CDR1 SGHAT and CDR2 FQNNGV. The CDR3 is 18 amino acids. The CDR3 DNA sequence: TGTGCCAGCAGCAAAAAAATCGGAGGCAGGCGGTCGTTCTACGAGCAGTACTTC. Translating gives CASSKKIGGRRSFYEQYF.

This clonotype was counted many times. The rearrangement links TRBV7-6 to TRBJ2-2; 15 bases match TRBD2. CDR1 is SGHVS and CDR2 is FNYEAQ in the germline V gene. This CDR3 contains 17 residues. V shed 5 bases and J 6 bases; nucleotides not matched to a gene: 7. For the CDR3, the DNA is TGTGCCAGCAGCCTGGGGACTAGCGGGAGGATGGCCGGGGAGCTGTTTTTT. This translates into CASSLGTSGRMAGELFF.

This clonotype was counted only a few times. The V call is TRBV4-1, the J call TRBJ2-1; TRBD1 or TRBD2 may be the D gene (6 bases each). This CDR3 is built from 19 residues. CDR1 is MGHRA and CDR2 is YSYEKL in the germline V gene. Trimming shortened V by 0 bases and J by 0 bases, and 18 bases separated the two germline ends. The chain's CDR3 is CASSQDQYGGGGSYNEQFF. The CDR3 bases are TGCGCCAGCAGCCAAGATCAATACGGGGGCGGAGGCTCCTACAATGAGCAGTTCTTC.

The J gene is TRBJ2-2, the V gene TRBV6-1; TRBD2 is a possible D gene (6 bases). V was trimmed by 6 bases and J by 5 bases, leaving 16 bases between them. Per germline, CDR1 MNHNS and CDR2 SASEGT. This CDR3 region has 15 residues. CDR3 region: CASRTGTEGTGELFF. The CDR3 nucleotides are TGTGCCAGCAGGACCGGGACGGAGGGGACCGGGGAGCTGTTTTTT.